Below, 24 T cell receptor beta chains from the same sample are listed, as sequenced in a study of blood T cell repertoires in COVID-19. Here immunoSEQ multiplex PCR was the method, and the copy in TCRdb shows in-frame clones only, minus some. Counted here are some 300,000 clones, 90% to 95% occurring once; the ten biggest clones make up around 4.2%. Sequencing used PBMCs or T cells enriched from blood (not recorded which). These receptor sequences come from a woman aged 30 to 39 who had been exposed to COVID-19.

The chain couples TRBV18 to TRBJ1-2, with a tentative D call TRBD1 (5 bases). V was pared by 3 bases and J by 7 bases, with 15 bases between. The CDR3 has 14 amino acids. CDR1 is KGHSH and CDR2 is LQKENI in the germline V gene. The CDR3 spells CASSPGSGMAGYTF. CDR3 DNA sequence: TGTGCCAGCTCACCGGGGTCAGGGATGGCTGGCTACACCTTC.

The rearrangement joins TRBV19 to TRBJ1-1, with a tentative D call TRBD1 (5 bases). Germline-derived CDR1 and CDR2 are LNHDA and SQIVND (reference sequence). The CDR3 has 12 amino acids. Trimming took off 9 bases at V and 6 bases at J, with 14 bases between the two ends. The CDR3 DNA follows: TGTGCCAGCACACCCGGAGGGGCTGAAGCTTTCTTT. It is translated as CASTPGGAEAFF.

As to this clone: Its ends do not fully match the called genes, so a read error is possible. The chain combines TRBV5-1 with TRBJ1-1; possible D gene TRBD1, 6 bases. CDR1 SGHRS and CDR2 YFSETQ come from the germline V gene. The CDR3 spans 15 residues. The chain's CDR3 is CASTLEAGVNTEAFF. DNA for the CDR3: TGCGCCAGCACCTTGGAGGCAGGGGTGAACACTGAAGCTTTCTTT.

This clone was picked up one time. This sequence joins TRBV13 and TRBJ1-2; the match to TRBD1 covers 8 bases. The trim removed 0 bases at V and 0 bases at J, leaving 6 bases unmatched. The CDR3 covers 17 residues. Germline-derived CDR1 and CDR2 are PRHDT and FYEKMQ (reference sequence). CDR3 bases: TGTGCCAGCAGCTTAGGGCAGGGGGCTTGGACTAACTATGGCTACACCTTC. Encoded protein: CASSLGQGAWTNYGYTF.

The rearrangement uses TRBV7-2 and TRBJ1-1; D remains ambiguous. Looked up from germline, CDR1 is SGHTA and CDR2 is FQGNSA. V was shortened by 3 bases and J by 0 bases, with 14 bases between the two germline ends. The CDR3 totals 16 residues. CDR3 residues: CASSFPGVIMNTEAFF. CDR3 nucleotide sequence: TGTGCCAGCAGCTTCCCGGGTGTTATCATGAACACTGAAGCTTTCTTT.

The J gene is TRBJ2-3, the V gene TRBV14; 7 nucleotides align to TRBD2. The ends lost 1 base at V and 2 bases at J; junction bases unmatched: 12. This CDR3 has 18 amino acids. Germline V gives CDR1 SGHDN, CDR2 FVKESK. Here the CDR3 reads CASSQGDRKAGFTDTQYF. The CDR3 nucleotides read TGTGCCAGCAGCCAAGGGGATAGAAAAGCGGGGTTCACAGATACGCAGTATTTT.

DNA of the CDR3: TGTGCCAGCAGCACGAGCTATGGCTACACCTTC. Translating it yields CASSTSYGYTF. V and J are TRBV28 and TRBJ1-2; no clear D. The CDR3 runs 11 residues. Trimming cost V 6 bases and J 4 bases, with 6 bases left between them. CDR1 and CDR2 from the germline V gene are MDHEN and SYDVKM.

The rearrangement uses TRBV25-1 and TRBJ1-2, with 10 bases matching TRBD1. V was clipped by 3 bases and J by 5 bases; unmatched bases: 6. The length of the CDR3 is 15 residues. CDR1 MGHDK and CDR2 SYGVNS come from the germline V gene. This CDR3 reads CASSDRRDRGYGYTF. The CDR3 DNA follows: TGTGCCAGCAGTGACCGTAGGGACAGGGGTTATGGCTACACCTTC.

V gene TRBV9 combines with J gene TRBJ2-3; 15 bases fit TRBD2. The CDR3 length is 18 residues. Unmatched junction bases numbered 8, after V lost 0 bases and J lost 6 bases. Germline V lookup: CDR1 SGDLS, CDR2 YYNGEE. CDR3 residues: CASSVVGLAGGPWDTQYF. In DNA form, the CDR3 reads TGTGCCAGCAGCGTAGTAGGACTAGCGGGGGGGCCCTGGGATACGCAGTATTTT.

In its sample, this clone was seen once. CDR3 sequence: CASSSGTGSSSLGNTIYF. The CDR3 region has the DNA TGTGCCAGCAGCTCCGGGACAGGGAGCTCCTCATTGGGAAACACCATATATTTT. The genes are TRBV5-4 and TRBJ1-3; 9 bases agree with TRBD1. Germline loops: CDR1 SGHNT, CDR2 YYREEE (reference sequence). After removal of 3 bases from V and 4 bases from J, the junction contained 14 bases not matched to a gene. The CDR3 extends over 18 amino acids.

The rearrangement links TRBV2 to TRBJ2-7; D is perhaps TRBD2 (5 bases). The V end was cut by 6 bases, the J end by 2 bases, with 23 bases between. The V gene's germline CDR1 is SNHLY and CDR2 FYNNEI. The length of the CDR3 is 17 residues. The CDR3 nucleotides are TGTGCCAGCAGGGCATCCCCTCTAGGCCTCGGGGCCTACGAGCAGTACTTC. This gives the protein CASRASPLGLGAYEQYF.

This chain links TRBV4-1 with TRBJ2-5, with a tentative D call TRBD2 (7 bases). V was cut by 1 base and J by 2 bases, with 11 bases left in between. This CDR3 has 15 residues. Germline V lookup: CDR1 MGHRA, CDR2 YSYEKL. CDR3 in amino acids: CASSQGAGAQETQYF. The CDR3 DNA reads as TGCGCCAGCAGCCAAGGGGCGGGGGCACAAGAGACCCAGTACTTC.

The rearrangement links TRBV18 to TRBJ1-5, with D uncertain. The CDR3 has 13 amino acids. Germline V gene sequence: CDR1 KGHSH, CDR2 LQKENI. V was trimmed by 5 bases and J by 5 bases, leaving 10 bases between them. DNA for the CDR3: TGTGCCAGCTCATGGGAGGCCGATCAGCCCCAGCATTTT. Amino acids: CASSWEADQPQHF.

This chain joins TRBV12-5 and TRBJ1-2, with TRBD1 matching 8 bases. The CDR3 runs 13 residues. V lost 6 bases and J lost 7; bases outside the gene matches: 7. Looked up from germline, CDR1 is LGHNT and CDR2 is FRNRAP. CDR3 residues: CASGADRASGYTF. DNA for the CDR3: TGTGCTAGTGGCGCGGACAGGGCAAGTGGCTACACCTTC.

This chain uses TRBV5-6 with TRBJ1-4; perhaps TRBD1 as D (6 bases). CDR3 size: 14 residues. Trimming took 2 bases from V and 8 from J, leaving 13 bases between them. Germline loops: CDR1 SGHDT, CDR2 YYEEEE. The CDR3 DNA reads TGTGCCAGCAGCTTAAGACAGGTTGAAGAAAAACTGTTTTTT. It translates to CASSLRQVEEKLFF.

This clone was detected once. The V call is TRBV10-1, the J call TRBJ1-5; D is perhaps TRBD1 (5 bases). This CDR3 comprises 18 residues. Germline V gene data show CDR1 as WNHNN and CDR2 as SYGVQD (reference sequence). Deletions cut 7 bases from V and 0 bases from J, with 22 bases between. CDR3 sequence reads: CASTRIGRTPYSNQPQHF. The CDR3 region has the DNA TGCGCCAGCACCCGGATAGGGCGGACACCTTATAGCAATCAGCCCCAGCATTTT.

This chain connects TRBV29-1 to TRBJ1-4, with 11 bases aligning to TRBD1. The ends lost 4 bases at V and 8 bases at J; junction bases unmatched: 9. The CDR3 contains 15 residues. Germline lookup yields CDR1 SQVTM and CDR2 ANQGSEA. The CDR3 DNA reads TGCAGCGTTGCTGGGACAGGGGGTTCGAAAGAAAAACTGTTTTTT. Translated, it gives CSVAGTGGSKEKLFF.

The V and J genes are TRBV4-1 and TRBJ2-1; 7 bases are a match to TRBD1. The CDR3 covers 15 residues. The V gene's germline CDR1 is MGHRA and CDR2 YSYEKL. V shed 2 bases, J shed 2 bases, and the junction held 3 bases outside the gene matches. This chain's CDR3 is CASSQIRGPYNEQFF. The CDR3 region has the DNA TGCGCCAGCAGCCAAATAAGGGGGCCCTACAATGAGCAGTTCTTC.

This chain links TRBV27 with TRBJ1-1; D unresolved. V lost 7 bases, J lost 1 base, and 10 bases lay in between. CDR1 and CDR2 from the germline V gene are MNHEY and SMNVEV (reference sequence). The length of the CDR3 is 13 residues. The CDR3 DNA follows: TGTGCCAGCACTCGGCGGGGGAACACTGAAGCTTTCTTT. It specifies CASTRRGNTEAFF.

The chain joins TRBV24-1 to TRBJ2-3; D is unclear. The CDR3 spans 17 residues. The V end was cut by 4 bases, the J end by 6 bases, with 22 bases between. The germline CDR1 and CDR2 sequences are KGHDR and SFDVKD. CDR3 nucleotides: TGTGCCACCAGTGACCCGGGTCCGAGTCGTGTAACGGATACGCAGTATTTT. This translates into CATSDPGPSRVTDTQYF.

V usage is TRBV11-1 and J usage is TRBJ2-7, with D possibly matching TRBD1 (6 bases). This CDR3 has 12 residues. Trimming took off 10 bases at V and 4 bases at J, with 14 bases between the two ends. CDR1 SGHAT and CDR2 FQDESV come from the germline V gene (reference sequence). Here the CDR3 reads CAILEGGYEQYF. The CDR3 region has the DNA TGTGCCATCCTAGAAGGGGGTTACGAGCAGTACTTC.

This chain connects TRBV29-1 to TRBJ1-1; D call uncertain. With 6 bases removed from V and 5 bases from J, the gap between germline ends came to 7 bases. This CDR3 is 10 amino acids long. Germline CDR1 SQVTM, CDR2 ANQGSEA. The CDR3: CSVRGTEAFF. The CDR3 DNA reads as TGCAGCGTACGCGGAACTGAAGCTTTCTTT.

This clone was counted between two and nine times. The chain joins TRBV7-6 to TRBJ2-7; 9 nucleotides align to TRBD1. The CDR3 consists of 15 residues. CDR1 is SGHVS, CDR2 FNYEAQ, per germline. J was trimmed by 2 bases and V by 3 bases; bases with no gene match: 5. The CDR3 loop reads CASSLDRGLTYEQYF. DNA of the CDR3: TGTGCCAGCAGCTTGGACAGGGGCCTAACCTACGAGCAGTACTTC.

The rearrangement joins TRBV27 to TRBJ1-2; a weak D match, TRBD1 (6 bases). CDR3 length equals 14 residues. The V gene's germline CDR1 is MNHEY and CDR2 SMNVEV (reference sequence). Trimming removed 2 bases at V and 4 bases at J, with 11 bases between. The CDR3 region is CASSLRGRGYGYTF. DNA of the CDR3: TGTGCCAGCAGTTTACGGGGCAGGGGCTATGGCTACACCTTC.